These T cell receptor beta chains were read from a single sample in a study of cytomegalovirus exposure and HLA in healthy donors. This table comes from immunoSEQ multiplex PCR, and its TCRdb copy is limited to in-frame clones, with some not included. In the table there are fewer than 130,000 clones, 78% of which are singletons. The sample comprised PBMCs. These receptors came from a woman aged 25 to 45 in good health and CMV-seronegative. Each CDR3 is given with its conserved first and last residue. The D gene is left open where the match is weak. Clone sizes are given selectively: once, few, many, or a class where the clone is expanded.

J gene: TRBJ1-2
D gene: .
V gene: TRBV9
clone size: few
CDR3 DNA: TGTGCCAGCAGCGTAGGGGGCAGGGCCGCCTATGGCTACACCTTC
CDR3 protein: CASSVGGRAAYGYTF

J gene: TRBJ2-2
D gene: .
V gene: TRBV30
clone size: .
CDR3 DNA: TGTGCCTGGACTGGACTTCGTAACACCGGGGAGCTGTTTTTT
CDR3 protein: CAWTGLRNTGELFF

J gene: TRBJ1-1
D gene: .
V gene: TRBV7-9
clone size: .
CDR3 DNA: TGTGCCACCTATTCCTTAAACACTGAAGCTTTCTTT
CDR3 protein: CATYSLNTEAFF

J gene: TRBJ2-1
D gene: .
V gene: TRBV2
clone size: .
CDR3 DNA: TGTGCCAGCAGTATGAGACGGGACTACAATGAGCAGTTCTTC
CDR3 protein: CASSMRRDYNEQFF

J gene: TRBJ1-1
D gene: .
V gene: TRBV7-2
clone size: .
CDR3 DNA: TGTGCCAGCAGCTTAGTGATGGGGCATACTGAAGCTTTCTTT
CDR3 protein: CASSLVMGHTEAFF

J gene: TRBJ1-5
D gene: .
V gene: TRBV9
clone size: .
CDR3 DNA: TGTGCCAGCTCTCGAGGGAGCAATCAGCCCCAGCATTTT
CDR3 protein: CASSRGSNQPQHF

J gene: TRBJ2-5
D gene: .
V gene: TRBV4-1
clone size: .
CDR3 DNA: TGCGCCAGCAGCCAAAGACAAGGGCGGGGCAGGGAGACCCAGTACTTC
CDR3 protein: CASSQRQGRGRETQYF

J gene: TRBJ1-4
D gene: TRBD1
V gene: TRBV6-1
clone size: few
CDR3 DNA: TGTGCCAGCAGACAGGGGGTGGTTGAAAAACTGTTTTTT
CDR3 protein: CASRQGVVEKLFF

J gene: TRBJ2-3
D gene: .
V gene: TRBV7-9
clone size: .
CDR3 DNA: TGTGCCAGCAGCGCCGGAGTTCGGGGGACAGATACGCAGTATTTT
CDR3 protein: CASSAGVRGTDTQYF

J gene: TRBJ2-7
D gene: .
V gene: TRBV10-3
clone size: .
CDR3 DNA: TGTGCCATCAGTGGGACAGCCTACGAGCAGTACTTC
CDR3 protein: CAISGTAYEQYF

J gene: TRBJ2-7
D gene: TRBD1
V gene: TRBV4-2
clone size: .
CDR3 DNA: TGTGCCAGCAGCCAATCAACCGGGACAGGGATCGAGCAGTACTTC
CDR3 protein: CASSQSTGTGIEQYF

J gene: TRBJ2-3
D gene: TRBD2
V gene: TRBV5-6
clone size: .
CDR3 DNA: TGTGCCAGCAGCGCTGCCGGACTAGCGGGTGGAGATACGCAGTATTTT
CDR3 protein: CASSAAGLAGGDTQYF

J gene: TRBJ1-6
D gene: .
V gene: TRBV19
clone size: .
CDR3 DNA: TGTGCCATTGGCCCGGGAGGTTATAATTCACCCCTCCACTTT
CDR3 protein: CAIGPGGYNSPLHF

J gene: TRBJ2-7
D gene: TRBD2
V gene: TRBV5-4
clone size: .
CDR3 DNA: TGTGCCAGCAGCTTCAGCGGGAGGAGCTACGAGCAGTACTTC
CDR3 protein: CASSFSGRSYEQYF

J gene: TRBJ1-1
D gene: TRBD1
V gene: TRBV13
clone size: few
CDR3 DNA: TGTGCCAGCAGCTTTGGGTCCGGGACAGGGGCAACTGAAGCTTTCTTT
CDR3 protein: CASSFGSGTGATEAFF

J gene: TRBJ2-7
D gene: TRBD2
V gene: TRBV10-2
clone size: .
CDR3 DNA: TGCGCCAGCAGCGGGACTAGCGGGAGTTACGAGCAGTACTTC
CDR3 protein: CASSGTSGSYEQYF

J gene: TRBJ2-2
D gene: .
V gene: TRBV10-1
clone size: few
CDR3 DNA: TGCGCCAGCGGTGGACAGAGCCCCTCGGAGACCGGGGAGCTGTTTTTT
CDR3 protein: CASGGQSPSETGELFF

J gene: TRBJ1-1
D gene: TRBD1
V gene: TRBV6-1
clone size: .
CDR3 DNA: TGTGCCAGCAGGGGCAGGGGGCTGAGCACTGAAGCTTTCTTT
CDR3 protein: CASRGRGLSTEAFF

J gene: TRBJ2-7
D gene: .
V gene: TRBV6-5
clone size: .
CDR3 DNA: TGTGCCAGCAGTTATACCGGACAGCCCTACGAGCAGTACTTC
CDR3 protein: CASSYTGQPYEQYF

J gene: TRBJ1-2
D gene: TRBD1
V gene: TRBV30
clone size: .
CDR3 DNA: TGTGCCTGGAGTCGTGACAGGGGGAACTATGGCTACACCTTC
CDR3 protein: CAWSRDRGNYGYTF

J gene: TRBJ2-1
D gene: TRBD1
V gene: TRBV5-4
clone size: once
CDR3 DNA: TGTGCCAGCAGCCGTTTTGACAGGGACTACAATGAGCAGTTCTTC
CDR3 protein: CASSRFDRDYNEQFF

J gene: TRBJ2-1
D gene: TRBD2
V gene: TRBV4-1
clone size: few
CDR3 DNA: TGCGCCAGCAGCCACCAAAGAATCGGGGGGGGCCGTGAGCAGTTCTTC
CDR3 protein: CASSHQRIGGGREQFF

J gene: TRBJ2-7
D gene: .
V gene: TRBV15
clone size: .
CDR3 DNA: TGTGCCACCAGCAGTCCCGGAGGGGTTGGCGAGCAGTACTTC
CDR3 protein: CATSSPGGVGEQYF

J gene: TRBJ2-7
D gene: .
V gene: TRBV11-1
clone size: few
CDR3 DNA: TGTGCCAGCAGAGAACAGGGTAACTACGAGCAGTACTTC
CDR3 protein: CASREQGNYEQYF

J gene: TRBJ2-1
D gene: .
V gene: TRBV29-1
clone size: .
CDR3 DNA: TGCAGCGTCCGGGAGACTGAGCAGTTCTTC
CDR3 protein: CSVRETEQFF

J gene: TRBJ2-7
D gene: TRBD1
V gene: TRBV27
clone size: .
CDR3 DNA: TGTGCCAGCAGTAACCCCGGGACAGTCTCCTACGAGCAGTACTTC
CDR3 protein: CASSNPGTVSYEQYF

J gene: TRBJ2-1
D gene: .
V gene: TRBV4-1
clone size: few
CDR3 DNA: TGCGCCAGCAGCCAAGGCGGGATCTCCTACAATGAGCAGTTCTTC
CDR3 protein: CASSQGGISYNEQFF

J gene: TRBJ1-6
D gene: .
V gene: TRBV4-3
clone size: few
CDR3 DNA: TGCGCCAGCAGCCAAGTATCCAGCGGCTATAATTCACCCCTCCACTTT
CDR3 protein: CASSQVSSGYNSPLHF

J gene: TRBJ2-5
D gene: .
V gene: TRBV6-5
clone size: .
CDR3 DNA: TGTGCCAGCTTGGACAGTCAAGAGACCCAGTACTTC
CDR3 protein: CASLDSQETQYF

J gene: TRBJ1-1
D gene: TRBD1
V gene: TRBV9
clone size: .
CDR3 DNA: TGTGCCAGCAGCGGAGTTACCGAAGGACAGGGGGCGCGGAACACTGAAGCTTTCTTT
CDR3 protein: CASSGVTEGQGARNTEAFF

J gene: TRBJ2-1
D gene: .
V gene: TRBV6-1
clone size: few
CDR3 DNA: TGTGCCAGCAGTGCCCGTGGCGGATCCTACAATGAGCAGTTCTTC
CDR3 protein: CASSARGGSYNEQFF

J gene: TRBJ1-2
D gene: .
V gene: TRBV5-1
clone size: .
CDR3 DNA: TGCGCCAGCAGCCCCGACAGGTCTACTAACTATGGCTACACCTTC
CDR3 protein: CASSPDRSTNYGYTF

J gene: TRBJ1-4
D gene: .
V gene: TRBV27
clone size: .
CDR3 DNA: TGTGCCAGCAGTGGGCTTGATGAAAAACTGTTTTTT
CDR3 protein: CASSGLDEKLFF

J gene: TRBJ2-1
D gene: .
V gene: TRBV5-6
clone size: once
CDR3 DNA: TGTGCCAGCAGCCTTTCGGGGGACAATGAGCAGTTCTTC
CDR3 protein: CASSLSGDNEQFF

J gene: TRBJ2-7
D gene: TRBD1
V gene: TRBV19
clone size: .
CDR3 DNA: TGTGCCACTACGTCCGGGACAGGTGTATTCTACGAGCAGTACTTC
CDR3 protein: CATTSGTGVFYEQYF

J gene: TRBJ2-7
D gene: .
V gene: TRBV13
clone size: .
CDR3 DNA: TGTGCCAGCAGCTTAGGTGGGAGCGGTCACGAGCAGTACTTC
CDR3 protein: CASSLGGSGHEQYF

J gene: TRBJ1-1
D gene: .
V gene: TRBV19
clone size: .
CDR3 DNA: TGTGCCAGTACAGGAAACACTGAAGCTTTCTTT
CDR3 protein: CASTGNTEAFF

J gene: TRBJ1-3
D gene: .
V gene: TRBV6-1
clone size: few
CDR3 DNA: TGTGCCAGCAGTGAAGCGGCCTCTGACTCTGGAAACACCATATATTTT
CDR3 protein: CASSEAASDSGNTIYF

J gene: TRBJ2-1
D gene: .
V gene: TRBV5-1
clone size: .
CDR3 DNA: TGCGCCAGCAGCTTGGCCAATAGCCTCGGAGAAGAGCAGTTCTTC
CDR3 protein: CASSLANSLGEEQFF

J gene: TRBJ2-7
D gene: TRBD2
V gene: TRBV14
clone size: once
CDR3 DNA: TGTGCCAGCAGCCTCCCGGGACTAGCGACAACCTACGAGCAGTACTTC
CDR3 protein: CASSLPGLATTYEQYF

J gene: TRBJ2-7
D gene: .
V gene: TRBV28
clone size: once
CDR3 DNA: TGTGCCAGCAGTTTTGAGGCCTACGAGCAGTACTTC
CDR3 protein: CASSFEAYEQYF

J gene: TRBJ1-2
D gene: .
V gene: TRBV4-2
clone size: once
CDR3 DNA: TGTGCCAGCAGCCAAGTCGGGAGTGGCTACACCTTC
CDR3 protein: CASSQVGSGYTF

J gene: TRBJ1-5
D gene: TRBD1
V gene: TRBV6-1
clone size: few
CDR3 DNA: TGTGCCAGCAGCGGACAGGTCAACCAGCCCCAGCATTTT
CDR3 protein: CASSGQVNQPQHF

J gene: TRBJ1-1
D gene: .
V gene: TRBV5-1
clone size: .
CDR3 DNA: TGCGCCAGCACCTCAGGGAACACTGAAGCTTTCTTT
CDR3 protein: CASTSGNTEAFF

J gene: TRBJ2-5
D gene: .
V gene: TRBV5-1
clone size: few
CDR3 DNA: TGCGCCAGCAGCTTGGAAGGGGGAGTGGGAGAGACCCAGTACTTC
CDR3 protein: CASSLEGGVGETQYF

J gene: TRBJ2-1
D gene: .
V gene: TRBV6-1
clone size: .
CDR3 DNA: TGTGCCAGCAGTGCTAGGCTTTCAGGGATCTCCTACAATGAGCAGTTCTTC
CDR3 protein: CASSARLSGISYNEQFF

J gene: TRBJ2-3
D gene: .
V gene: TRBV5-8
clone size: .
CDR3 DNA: TGTGCCAGCAGCTTGGGCCCTAGCGGCACAGATACGCAGTATTTT
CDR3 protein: CASSLGPSGTDTQYF

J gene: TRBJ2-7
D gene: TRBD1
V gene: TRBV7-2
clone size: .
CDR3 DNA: TGTGCCAGCAGCTCGACCGGGACAGGGACCTACGAGCAGTACTTC
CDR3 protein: CASSSTGTGTYEQYF

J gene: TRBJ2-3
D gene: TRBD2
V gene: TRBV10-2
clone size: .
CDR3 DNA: TGCGCCAGCAGTGACCCTAGCGGGAGCACAGATACGCAGTATTTT
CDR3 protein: CASSDPSGSTDTQYF

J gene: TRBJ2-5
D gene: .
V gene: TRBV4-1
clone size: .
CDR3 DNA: TGCGCCAGCAGCGTGAAGGACAGCCAAGAGACCCAGTACTTC
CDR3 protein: CASSVKDSQETQYF

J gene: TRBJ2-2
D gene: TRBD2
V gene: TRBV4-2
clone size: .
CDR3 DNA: TGTGCCAGCAGCCAAGATACTAGCGGGAGGACCGGGGAGCTGTTTTTT
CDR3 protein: CASSQDTSGRTGELFF

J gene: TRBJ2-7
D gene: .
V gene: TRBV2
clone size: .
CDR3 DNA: TGTGCCAGCAGTGAAATACTGCAGCCGGACAGCTACGAGCAGTACTTC
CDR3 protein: CASSEILQPDSYEQYF

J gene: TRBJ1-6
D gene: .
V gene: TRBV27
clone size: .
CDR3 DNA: TGTGCCAGCAGTTCAGGGGTTTTGGGCAATTCACCCCTCCACTTT
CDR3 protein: CASSSGVLGNSPLHF